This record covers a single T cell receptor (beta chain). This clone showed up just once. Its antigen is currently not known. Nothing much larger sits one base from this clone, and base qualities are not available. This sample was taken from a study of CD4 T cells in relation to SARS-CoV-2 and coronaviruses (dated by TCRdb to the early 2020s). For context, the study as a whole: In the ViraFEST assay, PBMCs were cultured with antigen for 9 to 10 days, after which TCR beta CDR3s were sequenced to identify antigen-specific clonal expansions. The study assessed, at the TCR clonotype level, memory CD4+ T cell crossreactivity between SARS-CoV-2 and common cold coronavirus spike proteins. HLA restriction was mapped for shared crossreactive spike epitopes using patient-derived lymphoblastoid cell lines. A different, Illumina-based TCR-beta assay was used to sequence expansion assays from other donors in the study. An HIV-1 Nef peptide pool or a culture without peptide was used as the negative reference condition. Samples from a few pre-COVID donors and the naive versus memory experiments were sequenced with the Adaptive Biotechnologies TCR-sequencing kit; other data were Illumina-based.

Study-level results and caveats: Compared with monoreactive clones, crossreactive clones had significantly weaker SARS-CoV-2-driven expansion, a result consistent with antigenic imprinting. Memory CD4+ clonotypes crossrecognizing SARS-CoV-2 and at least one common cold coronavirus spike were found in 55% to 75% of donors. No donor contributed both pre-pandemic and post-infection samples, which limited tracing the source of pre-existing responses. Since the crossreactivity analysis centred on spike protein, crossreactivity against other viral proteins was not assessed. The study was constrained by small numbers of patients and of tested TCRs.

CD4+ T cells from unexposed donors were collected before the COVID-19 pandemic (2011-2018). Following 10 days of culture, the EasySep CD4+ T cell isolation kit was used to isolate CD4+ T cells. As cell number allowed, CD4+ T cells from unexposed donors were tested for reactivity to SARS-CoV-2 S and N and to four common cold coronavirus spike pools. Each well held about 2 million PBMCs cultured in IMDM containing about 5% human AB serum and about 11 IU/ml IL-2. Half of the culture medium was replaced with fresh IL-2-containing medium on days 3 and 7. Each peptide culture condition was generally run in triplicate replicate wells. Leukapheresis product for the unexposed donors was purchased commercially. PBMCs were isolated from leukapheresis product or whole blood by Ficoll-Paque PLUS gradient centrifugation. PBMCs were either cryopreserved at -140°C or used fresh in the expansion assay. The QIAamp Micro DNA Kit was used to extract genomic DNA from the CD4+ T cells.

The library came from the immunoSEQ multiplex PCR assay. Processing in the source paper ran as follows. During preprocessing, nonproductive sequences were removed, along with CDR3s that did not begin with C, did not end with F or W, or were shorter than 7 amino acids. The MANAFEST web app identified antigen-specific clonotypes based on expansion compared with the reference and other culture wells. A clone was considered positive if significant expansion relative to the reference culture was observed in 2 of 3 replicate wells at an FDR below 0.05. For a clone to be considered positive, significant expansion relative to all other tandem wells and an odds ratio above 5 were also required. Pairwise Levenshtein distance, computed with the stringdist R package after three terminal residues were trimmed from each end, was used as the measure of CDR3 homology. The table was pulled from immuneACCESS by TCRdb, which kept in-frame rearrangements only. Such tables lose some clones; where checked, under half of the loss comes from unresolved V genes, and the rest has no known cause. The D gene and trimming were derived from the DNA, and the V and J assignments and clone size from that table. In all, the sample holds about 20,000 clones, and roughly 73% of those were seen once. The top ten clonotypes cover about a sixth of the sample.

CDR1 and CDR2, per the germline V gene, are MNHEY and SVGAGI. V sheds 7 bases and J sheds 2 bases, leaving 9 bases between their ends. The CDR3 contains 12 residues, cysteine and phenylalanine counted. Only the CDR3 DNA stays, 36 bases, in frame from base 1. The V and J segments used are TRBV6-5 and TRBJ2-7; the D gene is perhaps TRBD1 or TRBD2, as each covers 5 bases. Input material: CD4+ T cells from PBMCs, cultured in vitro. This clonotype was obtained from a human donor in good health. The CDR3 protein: CASTWGTYEQYF. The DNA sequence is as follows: TGTGCCAGCACTTGGGGGACCTACGAGCAGTACTTC.